Here is one T cell receptor beta chain with its context. Antigen specificity is unknown. This PCR relied on a set of 60 Vbeta primers and 13 Jbeta primers. The table came from immunoSEQ multiplex PCR; TCRdb's copy has only in-frame clones and leaves some out. The top ten clones hold around 14% of a sample with roughly 180,000 clones, just under 80% of them seen once. The data were obtained in a study of cytomegalovirus exposure and HLA in healthy donors. V lost 2 bases and J 5 bases, leaving 12 bases between the germline ends. The CDR3 runs 15 residues. In germline, CDR1 is SGHDN, CDR2 FVKESK. Study outcomes and limitations: A later analysis reportedly identified an Asian-associated ancestry cluster as carrying fewer N-insertions than the roughly 700-donor mean. The study assumed roughly uniform donor sequencing depth for presence/absence analyses.

Healthy bone marrow donors made up the donor group. The sequencing sample was made of PBMCs. The sequence was collected from a woman in her 50s in good health and CMV-seropositive. V gene TRBV14 combines with J gene TRBJ2-2; D perhaps matches TRBD2 (5 bases). The CDR3 DNA reads TGTGCCAGCAGCCAACACCGGGATTATACCGGGGAGCTGTTTTTT. The encoded protein is CASSQHRDYTGELFF. The full variable domain, with the rest looked up from reference TRBV14 and TRBJ2-2, is EAGVTQFPSHSVIEKGQTVTLRCDPISGHDNLYWYRRVMGKEIKFLLHFVKESKQDESGMPNNRFLAERTGGTYSTLKVQPAELEDSGVYFCASSQHRDYTGELFFGEGSRLTVL.